Presented here are 10 T cell receptor beta chains from one specimen sequenced in a study of blood T cell repertoires in COVID-19. TCRdb keeps only in-frame clones here, not all; method: immunoSEQ multiplex PCR. Of roughly 70,000 clones listed, 80% were seen once; the top ten hold about 18%. Sequencing was done on a sample of peripheral blood. These TCRs come from a man between 65 and 85 years old who had recovered from COVID-19.

V gene TRBV7-9 combines with J gene TRBJ2-5; 10 bases are a match to TRBD2. CDR3 size: 19 residues. The V gene end was trimmed by 5 bases and the J gene end by 5 bases; junction bases not matched to a gene: 20. CDR1 is SEHNR and CDR2 is FQNEAQ in the germline V gene (reference sequence). CDR3: CASSVGIQASGRSSETQYF. In DNA, the CDR3 is TGTGCCAGCAGCGTCGGTATACAGGCTAGCGGGAGATCGTCGGAGACCCAGTACTTC.

This clone showed up just once. V is TRBV7-2 and J is TRBJ1-4; maybe TRBD1 (5 bases). V lost 4 bases to trimming and J lost 5 bases, with 11 bases between them. CDR1 SGHTA and CDR2 FQGNSA come from the germline V gene. This CDR3 spans 14 amino acids. CDR3: CASSSGVSNEKLFF. In nucleotides, the CDR3 is TGTGCCAGCAGCTCGGGGGTGTCCAATGAAAAACTGTTTTTT.

This chain connects TRBV7-9 to TRBJ2-5, with 8 positions matching TRBD1. V lost 4 bases and J lost 5; bases outside the gene matches: 18. Germline V gene lookup returns CDR1 SEHNR and CDR2 FQNEAQ (reference sequence). This CDR3 comprises 18 residues. This chain's CDR3 is CASSSLSGSRGPGETQYF. Written as DNA, the CDR3 is TGTGCCAGCAGCTCATTAAGCGGATCCAGGGGGCCGGGGGAGACCCAGTACTTC.

The chain employs TRBV7-3 and TRBJ1-2, with D hard to call. Germline CDR1 SGHTA, CDR2 FQGTGA. V was cut by 5 bases and J by 2 bases, with 9 bases left in between. CDR3 length: 13 residues. CDR3 sequence: CASSLPGNYGYTF. For the CDR3, the DNA is TGTGCCAGCAGCCTACCGGGAAACTATGGCTACACCTTC.

This clone was counted a few times. The V gene is TRBV4-1, the J gene TRBJ1-5; unclear D gene. CDR3 length: 14 amino acids. Germline loops: CDR1 MGHRA, CDR2 YSYEKL. V lost 0 bases to trimming and J lost 7 bases, with 10 bases between them. CDR3: CASSQDRRIQPQHF. The CDR3, as DNA: TGCGCCAGCAGCCAAGATCGGAGGATCCAGCCCCAGCATTTT.

This chain links TRBV7-8 with TRBJ2-7; D may be TRBD1 (6 bases). CDR1 and CDR2 (germline): SGHVS, FQNEAQ. This CDR3 comprises 15 residues. Trimming left V 5 bases short and J 4 bases short, with 18 bases between. The CDR3 nucleotides are TGTGCCAGCAGCAGAACCGGGACAAGGCTGTACGAGCAGTACTTC. It specifies CASSRTGTRLYEQYF.

V and J are TRBV5-1 and TRBJ2-7; 7 nucleotides match TRBD1. The junction had 10 bases not matched to a gene; V was cut back by 5 bases and J by 5 bases. CDR1 and CDR2 (germline): SGHRS, YFSETQ. The CDR3 extends over 14 amino acids. CDR3 amino acids: CASRFQGVAHEQYF. CDR3 in DNA: TGCGCCAGCAGATTCCAGGGGGTGGCTCACGAGCAGTACTTC.

V gene TRBV7-8 combines with J gene TRBJ2-2, with TRBD2 matching 12 bases. Trimming at V came to 5 bases and at J to 7 bases, leaving 14 bases not matched to a gene. CDR3 length: 18 amino acids. Germline CDR1 reads SGHVS; CDR2 reads FQNEAQ. This chain's CDR3 is CASSNAALAGGLSGELFF. The CDR3 coding sequence is TGTGCCAGCAGCAATGCTGCCCTAGCGGGAGGGCTAAGCGGGGAGCTGTTTTTT.

This clone occurred many times. This chain joins TRBV2 and TRBJ2-5, with 7 bases that match TRBD2. V lost 4 bases to trimming and J lost 7 bases; unmatched junction nucleotides: 9. Germline loops: CDR1 SNHLY, CDR2 FYNNEI. The CDR3 is 14 residues long. For the CDR3, the DNA is TGTGCCAGCAGTGGTGGGACTAAGGTGGGGACCCAGTACTTC. Its translation: CASSGGTKVGTQYF.

The V and J genes are TRBV28 and TRBJ2-7; the match to TRBD1 covers 9 bases. With V trimmed by 7 bases and J by 1 base, 11 bases remained unmatched. The CDR3 is 16 amino acids. Germline lookup yields CDR1 MDHEN and CDR2 SYDVKM. CDR3 in DNA: TGTGCCAGCACCTTGAGCGACAGGGGGAGGTCCTACGAGCAGTACTTC. Protein sequence: CASTLSDRGRSYEQYF.